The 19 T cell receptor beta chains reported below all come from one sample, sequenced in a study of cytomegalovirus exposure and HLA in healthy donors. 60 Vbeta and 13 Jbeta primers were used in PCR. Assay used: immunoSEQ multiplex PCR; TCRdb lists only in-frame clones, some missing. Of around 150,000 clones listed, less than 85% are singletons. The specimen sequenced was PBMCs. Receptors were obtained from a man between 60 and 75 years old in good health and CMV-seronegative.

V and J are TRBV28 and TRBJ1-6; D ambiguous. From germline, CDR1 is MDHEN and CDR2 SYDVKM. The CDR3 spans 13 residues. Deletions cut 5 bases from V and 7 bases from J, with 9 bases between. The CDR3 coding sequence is TGTGCCAGCAGTCCTAGGCCCAATTCACCCCTCCACTTT. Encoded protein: CASSPRPNSPLHF.

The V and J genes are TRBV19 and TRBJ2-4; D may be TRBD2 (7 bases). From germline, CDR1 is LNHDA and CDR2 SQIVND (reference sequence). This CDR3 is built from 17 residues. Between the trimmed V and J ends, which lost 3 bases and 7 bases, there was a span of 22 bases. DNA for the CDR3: TGTGCCAGTAGTATCAGGAGGTCGGGGGGCTCTAGGAACATTCAGTACTTC. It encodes CASSIRRSGGSRNIQYF.

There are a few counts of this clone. DNA of the CDR3: TGTGCCAGTAGGGAGGGACAGGCTAGCAATCAGCCCCAGCATTTT. Protein product: CASREGQASNQPQHF. This chain links TRBV19 with TRBJ1-5, with TRBD1 matching over 8 bases. The CDR3 loop spans 15 amino acids. V lost 6 bases to trimming and J lost 0 bases; unmatched junction nucleotides: 4. Germline assignment: CDR1 LNHDA and CDR2 SQIVND (reference sequence).

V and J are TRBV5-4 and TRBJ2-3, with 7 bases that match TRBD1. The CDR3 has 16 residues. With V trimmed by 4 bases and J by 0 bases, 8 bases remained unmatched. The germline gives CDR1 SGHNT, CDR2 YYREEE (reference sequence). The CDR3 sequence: CASSEGTAPSTDTQYF. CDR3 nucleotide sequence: TGTGCCAGCAGCGAGGGGACAGCTCCTAGCACAGATACGCAGTATTTT.

CDR3 sequence: CASTWLAGRTDTQYF. CDR3 coding DNA: TGTGCCAGCACATGGCTAGCGGGCCGCACAGATACGCAGTATTTT. The gene calls are TRBV2 and TRBJ2-3; TRBD2 agrees at 8 bases. J was trimmed by 1 base and V by 7 bases; bases with no gene match: 7. CDR3 length equals 15 residues. Germline CDR1 and CDR2: SNHLY and FYNNEI.

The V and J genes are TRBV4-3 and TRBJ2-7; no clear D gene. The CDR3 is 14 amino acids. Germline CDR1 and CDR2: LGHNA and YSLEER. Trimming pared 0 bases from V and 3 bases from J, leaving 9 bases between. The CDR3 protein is CASSQDSSFYEQYF. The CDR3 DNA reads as TGCGCCAGCAGCCAAGATTCCTCTTTCTACGAGCAGTACTTC.

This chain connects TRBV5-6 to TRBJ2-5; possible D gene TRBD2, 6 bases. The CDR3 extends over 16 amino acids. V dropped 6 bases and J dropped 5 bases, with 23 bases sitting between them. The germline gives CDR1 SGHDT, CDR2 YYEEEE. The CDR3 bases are TGTGCCAGCACTCTCCGGTCTAGCGCCTTAAAGGAGACCCAGTACTTC. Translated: CASTLRSSALKETQYF.

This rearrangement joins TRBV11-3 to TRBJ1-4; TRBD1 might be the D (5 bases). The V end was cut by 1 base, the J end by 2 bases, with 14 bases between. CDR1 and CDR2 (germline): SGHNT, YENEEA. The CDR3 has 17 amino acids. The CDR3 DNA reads TGTGCCAGCAGCTTAGGGGCAGGGCGGTCCACTAATGAAAAACTGTTTTTT. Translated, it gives CASSLGAGRSTNEKLFF.

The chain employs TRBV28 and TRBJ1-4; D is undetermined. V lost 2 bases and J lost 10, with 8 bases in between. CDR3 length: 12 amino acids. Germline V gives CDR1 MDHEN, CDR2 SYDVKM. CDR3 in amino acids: CASSLPGGKLFF. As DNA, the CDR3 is TGTGCCAGCAGTTTACCGGGAGGAAAACTGTTTTTT.

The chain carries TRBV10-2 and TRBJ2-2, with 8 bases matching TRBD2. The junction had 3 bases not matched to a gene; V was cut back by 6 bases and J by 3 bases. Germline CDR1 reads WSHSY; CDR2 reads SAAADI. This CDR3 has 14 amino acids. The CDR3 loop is CASRKAGDTGELFF. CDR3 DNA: TGCGCCAGCAGAAAAGCGGGAGACACCGGGGAGCTGTTTTTT.

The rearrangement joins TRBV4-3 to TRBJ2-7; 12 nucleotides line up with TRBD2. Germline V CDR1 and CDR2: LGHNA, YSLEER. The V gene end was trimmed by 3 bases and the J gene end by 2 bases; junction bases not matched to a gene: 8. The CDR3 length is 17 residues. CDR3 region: CASSQGSGLAGPYEQYF. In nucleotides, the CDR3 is TGCGCCAGCAGCCAGGGCTCAGGACTAGCGGGGCCCTACGAGCAGTACTTC.

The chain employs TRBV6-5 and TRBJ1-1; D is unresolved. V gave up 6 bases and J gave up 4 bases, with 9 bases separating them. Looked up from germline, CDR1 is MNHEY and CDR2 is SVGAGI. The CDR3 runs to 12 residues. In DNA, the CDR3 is TGTGCCAGCAGCCGCCCGGGCACTGAAGCTTTCTTT. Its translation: CASSRPGTEAFF.

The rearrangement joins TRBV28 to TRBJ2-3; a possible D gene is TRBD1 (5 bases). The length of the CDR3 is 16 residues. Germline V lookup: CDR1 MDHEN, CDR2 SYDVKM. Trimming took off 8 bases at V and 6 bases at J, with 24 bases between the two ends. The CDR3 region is CASAVGDGPTADTQYF. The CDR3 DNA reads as TGTGCCAGCGCTGTAGGGGATGGCCCTACAGCGGATACGCAGTATTTT.

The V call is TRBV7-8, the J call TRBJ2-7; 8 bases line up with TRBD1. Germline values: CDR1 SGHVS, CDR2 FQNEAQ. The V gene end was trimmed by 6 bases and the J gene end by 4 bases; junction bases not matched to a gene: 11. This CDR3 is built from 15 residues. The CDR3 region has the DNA TGTGCCAGCAGGCAAAGACAGGGGCCCCTTTACGAGCAGTACTTC. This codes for CASRQRQGPLYEQYF.

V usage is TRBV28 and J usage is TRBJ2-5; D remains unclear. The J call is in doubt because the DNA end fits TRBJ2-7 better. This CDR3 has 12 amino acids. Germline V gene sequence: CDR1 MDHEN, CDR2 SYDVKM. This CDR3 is CASSLIPYEQYF. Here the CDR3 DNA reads TGTGCCAGCAGCTTGATTCCCTACGAGCAGTACTTC.

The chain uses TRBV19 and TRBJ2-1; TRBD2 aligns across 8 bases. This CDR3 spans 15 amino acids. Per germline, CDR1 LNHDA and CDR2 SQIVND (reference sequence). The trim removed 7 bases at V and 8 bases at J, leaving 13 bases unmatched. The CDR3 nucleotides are TGTGCCAGTAACCAGGACGGGAGGGGTGTTGATGAGCAGTTCTTC. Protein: CASNQDGRGVDEQFF.

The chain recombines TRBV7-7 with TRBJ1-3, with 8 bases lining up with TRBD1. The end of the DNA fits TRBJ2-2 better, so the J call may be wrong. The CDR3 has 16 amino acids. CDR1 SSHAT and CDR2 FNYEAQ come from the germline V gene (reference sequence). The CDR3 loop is CASSSRQGPNTGELFF. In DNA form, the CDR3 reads TGTGCCAGCAGCTCACGACAGGGGCCGAACACCGGGGAGCTGTTTTTT.

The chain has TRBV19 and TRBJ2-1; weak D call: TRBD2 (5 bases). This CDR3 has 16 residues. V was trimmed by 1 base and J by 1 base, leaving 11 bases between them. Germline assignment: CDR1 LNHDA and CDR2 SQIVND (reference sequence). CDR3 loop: CASSIAGGQSYNEQFF. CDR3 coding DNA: TGTGCCAGTAGTATAGCCGGCGGGCAGTCCTACAATGAGCAGTTCTTC.

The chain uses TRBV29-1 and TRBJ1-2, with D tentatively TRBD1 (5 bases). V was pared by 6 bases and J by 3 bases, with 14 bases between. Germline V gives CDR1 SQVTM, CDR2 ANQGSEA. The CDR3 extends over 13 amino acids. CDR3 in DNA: TGCAGCGTCCAGGGAACAGAGCACTATGGCTACACCTTC. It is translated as CSVQGTEHYGYTF. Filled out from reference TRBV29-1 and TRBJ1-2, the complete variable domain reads SAVISQKPSRDICQRGTSLTIQCQVDSQVTMMFWYRQQPGQSLTLIATANQGSEATYESGFVIDKFPISRPNLTFSTLTVSNMSPEDSSIYLCSVQGTEHYGYTFGSGTRLTVV.